The clone carrying this T cell receptor beta chain was picked up many times. What it binds is not known. These data are taken from a study of T cell repertoires in cytomegalovirus infection. The overall study: Indicated by public TCR beta signatures were CMV infection and matching HLA type.

Trimming stripped 6 bases from V and 6 bases from J, with 18 bases between. The CDR3 runs to 15 residues. CDR1 and CDR2 from the germline V gene are MNHNY and SVGAGI (reference sequence). Study-wide points: The study identified carriers of CMV plus the relevant HLA from cumulative public TCR beta family frequency. HLA-C-restricted TCR beta clonotypes specific for CMV led the ex vivo response.

A single record per CDR3 protein comes from TCRdb applying MiXCR to the reads. The repertoire holds more than 500,000 distinct CDR3 sequences, with approximately 15% as singletons. V is TRBV6-6 and J is TRBJ2-1, with D perhaps matching TRBD2 (5 bases). This receptor was identified in a human donor in good health (CMV status not recorded). Some clones in this sample may be carry-over from other donors' samples. The specimen sequenced was CD8+ T cells from PBMCs. The CDR3 reads CASRPYGELINEQFF. Written as DNA, the CDR3 is TGTGCCAGCAGGCCCTATGGGGAGCTTATCAATGAGCAGTTCTTC.